The text below deals with one T cell receptor (beta chain). Relative to the germline gene, one junction end is altered; a read error may explain this. TCRdb fed the reads into MiXCR, producing one record per CDR3 protein. Of about 680,000 distinct CDR3 sequences listed, 24% were seen once; the top ten hold roughly 8%. The sample originates from a study of T cell repertoires in cytomegalovirus infection. This CDR3 contains 17 residues. The origin of this receptor is a human donor in good health (CMV status not recorded). Some clones in this sample may be carry-over from other donors' samples. The rearrangement links TRBV12-3 or TRBV12-4 to TRBJ2-3; TRBD2 agrees at 10 bases. The sequenced sample consisted of CD8+ T cells from PBMCs. Here the CDR3 DNA reads TGTGCCAACAGTTTAGACAATAGCGGGGGGCCCACAGATACGCAGTATTTT. This gives the protein CANSLDNSGGPTDTQYF.